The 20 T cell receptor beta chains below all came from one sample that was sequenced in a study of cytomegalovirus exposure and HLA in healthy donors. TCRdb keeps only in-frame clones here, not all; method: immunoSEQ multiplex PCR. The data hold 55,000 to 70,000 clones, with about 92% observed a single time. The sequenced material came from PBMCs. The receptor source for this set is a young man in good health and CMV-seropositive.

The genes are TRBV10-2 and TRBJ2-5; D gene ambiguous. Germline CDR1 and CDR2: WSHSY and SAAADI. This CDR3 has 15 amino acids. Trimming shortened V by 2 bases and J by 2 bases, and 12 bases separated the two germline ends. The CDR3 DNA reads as TGCGCCAGCAGTGAGCTTCGACTGCTACAAGAGACCCAGTACTTC. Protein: CASSELRLLQETQYF.

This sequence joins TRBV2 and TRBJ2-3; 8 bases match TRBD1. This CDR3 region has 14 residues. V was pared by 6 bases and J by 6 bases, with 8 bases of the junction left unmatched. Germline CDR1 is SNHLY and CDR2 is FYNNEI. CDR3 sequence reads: CASRDRTGMDTQYF. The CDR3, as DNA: TGTGCCAGCAGGGATCGGACAGGGATGGATACGCAGTATTTT.

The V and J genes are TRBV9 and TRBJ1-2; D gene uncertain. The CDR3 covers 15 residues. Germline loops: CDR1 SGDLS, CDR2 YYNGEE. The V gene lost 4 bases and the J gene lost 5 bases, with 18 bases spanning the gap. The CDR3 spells CASSPPTWEPYGYTF. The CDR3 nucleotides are TGTGCCAGCAGCCCTCCTACCTGGGAGCCATATGGCTACACCTTC.

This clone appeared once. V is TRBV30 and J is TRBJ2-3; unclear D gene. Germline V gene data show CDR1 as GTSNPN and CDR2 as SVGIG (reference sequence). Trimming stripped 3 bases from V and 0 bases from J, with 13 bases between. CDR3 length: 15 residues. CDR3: CAWRWRVTSTDTQYF. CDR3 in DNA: TGTGCCTGGAGGTGGAGAGTAACTAGCACAGATACGCAGTATTTT. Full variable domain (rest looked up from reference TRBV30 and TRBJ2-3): SQTIHQWPATLVQPVGSPLSLECTVEGTSNPNLYWYRQAAGRGLQLLFYSVGIGQISSEVPQNLSASRPQDRQFILSSKKLLLSDSGFYLCAWRWRVTSTDTQYFGPGTRLTVL.

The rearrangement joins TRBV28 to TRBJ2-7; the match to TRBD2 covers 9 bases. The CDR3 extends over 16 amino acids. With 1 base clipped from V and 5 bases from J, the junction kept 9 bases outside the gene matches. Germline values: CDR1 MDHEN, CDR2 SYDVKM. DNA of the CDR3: TGTGCCAGCAGTTTATCTAGCGGGATGGGGGTTGACGAGCAGTACTTC. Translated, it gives CASSLSSGMGVDEQYF.

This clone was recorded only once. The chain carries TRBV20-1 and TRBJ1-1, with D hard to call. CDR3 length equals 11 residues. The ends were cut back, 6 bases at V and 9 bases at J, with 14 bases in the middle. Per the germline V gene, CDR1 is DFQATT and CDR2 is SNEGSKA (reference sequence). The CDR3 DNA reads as TGCAGTGCCCCCCTCGACTTTAAAGCTTTCTTT. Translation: CSAPLDFKAFF.

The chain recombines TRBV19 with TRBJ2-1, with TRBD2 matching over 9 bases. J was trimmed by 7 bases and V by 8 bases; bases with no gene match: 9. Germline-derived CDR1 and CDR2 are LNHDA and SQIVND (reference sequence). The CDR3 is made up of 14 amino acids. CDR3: CASGGLAGMNEQFF. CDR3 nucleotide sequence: TGTGCCAGTGGGGGTCTAGCGGGAATGAATGAGCAGTTCTTC.

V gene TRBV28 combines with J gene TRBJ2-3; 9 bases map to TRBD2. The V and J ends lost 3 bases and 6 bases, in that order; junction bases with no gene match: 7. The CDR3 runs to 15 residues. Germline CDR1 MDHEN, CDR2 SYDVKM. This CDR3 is CASSFVAGGSDTQYF. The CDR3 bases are TGTGCCAGCAGTTTTGTCGCGGGAGGGAGCGATACGCAGTATTTT.

CDR3 in DNA: TGTGCCAGCAGGGATAGGACGGGGGAGCAGTACTTC. Amino acids: CASRDRTGEQYF. The rearrangement links TRBV6-5 to TRBJ2-7, with D perhaps TRBD2 (5 bases). The germline CDR1 and CDR2 sequences are MNHEY and SVGAGI. There are 12 residues in the CDR3. Trimming took 6 bases from V and 7 from J, leaving 13 bases between them.

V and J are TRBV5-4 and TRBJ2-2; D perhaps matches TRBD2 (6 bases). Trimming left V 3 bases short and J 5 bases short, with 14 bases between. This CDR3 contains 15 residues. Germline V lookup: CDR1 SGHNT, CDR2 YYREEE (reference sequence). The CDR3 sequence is CASSWGLEETGELFF. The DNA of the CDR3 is TGTGCCAGCAGCTGGGGACTCGAAGAAACCGGGGAGCTGTTTTTT.

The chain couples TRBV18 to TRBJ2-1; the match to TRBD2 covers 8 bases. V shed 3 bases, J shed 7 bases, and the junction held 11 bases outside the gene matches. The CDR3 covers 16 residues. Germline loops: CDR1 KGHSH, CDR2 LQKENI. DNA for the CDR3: TGTGCCAGCTCACCCTTTAGCGGGAAGCCTGATAATGAGCAGTTCTTC. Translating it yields CASSPFSGKPDNEQFF.

The CDR3 here is CASSLSSTSEQYF. DNA for the CDR3: TGTGCCAGCAGTTTATCCTCCACTAGCGAGCAGTACTTC. The chain is built from TRBV28 and TRBJ2-7; weak D call: TRBD2 (5 bases). This CDR3 contains 13 residues. V lost 1 base to trimming and J lost 6 bases, with 10 bases between them. Per germline, CDR1 MDHEN and CDR2 SYDVKM.

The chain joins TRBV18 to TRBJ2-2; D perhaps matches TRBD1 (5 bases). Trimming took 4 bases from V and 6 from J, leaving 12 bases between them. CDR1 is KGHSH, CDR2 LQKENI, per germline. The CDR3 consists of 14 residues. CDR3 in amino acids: CASSQGMDAGELFF. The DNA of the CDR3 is TGTGCCAGCTCACAGGGGATGGATGCCGGGGAGCTGTTTTTT.

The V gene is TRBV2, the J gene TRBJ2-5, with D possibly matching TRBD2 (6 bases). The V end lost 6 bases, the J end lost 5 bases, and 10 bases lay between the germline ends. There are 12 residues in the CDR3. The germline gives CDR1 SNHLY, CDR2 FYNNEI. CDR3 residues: CASSERVETQYF. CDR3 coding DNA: TGTGCCAGCAGCGAGCGGGTTGAGACCCAGTACTTC.

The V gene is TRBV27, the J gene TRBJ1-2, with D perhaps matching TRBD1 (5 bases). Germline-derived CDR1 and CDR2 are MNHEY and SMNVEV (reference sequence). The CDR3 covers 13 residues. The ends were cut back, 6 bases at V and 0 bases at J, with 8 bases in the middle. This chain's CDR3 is CASRLTANYGYTF. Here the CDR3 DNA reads TGTGCCAGCAGGCTGACAGCTAACTATGGCTACACCTTC.

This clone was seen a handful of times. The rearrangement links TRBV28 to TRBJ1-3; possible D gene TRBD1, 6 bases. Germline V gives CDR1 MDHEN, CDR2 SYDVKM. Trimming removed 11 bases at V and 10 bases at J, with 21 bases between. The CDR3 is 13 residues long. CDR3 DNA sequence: TGTGCCTCAACTCCGGGACACGTAGGAACCATATATTTT. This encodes CASTPGHVGTIYF.

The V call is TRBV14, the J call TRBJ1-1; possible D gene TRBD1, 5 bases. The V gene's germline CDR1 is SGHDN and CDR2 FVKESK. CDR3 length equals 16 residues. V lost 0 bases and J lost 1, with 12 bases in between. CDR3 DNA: TGTGCCAGCAGCCAAGATACAGGAATGGGGAACACTGAAGCTTTCTTT. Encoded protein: CASSQDTGMGNTEAFF.

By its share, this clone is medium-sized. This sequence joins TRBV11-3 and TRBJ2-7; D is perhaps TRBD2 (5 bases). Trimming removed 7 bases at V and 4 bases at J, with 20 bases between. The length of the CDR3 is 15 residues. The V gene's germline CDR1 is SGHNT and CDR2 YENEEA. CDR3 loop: CASTNEGSCQYEQYF. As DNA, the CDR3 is TGTGCCAGCACCAATGAGGGATCGTGCCAGTACGAGCAGTACTTC.

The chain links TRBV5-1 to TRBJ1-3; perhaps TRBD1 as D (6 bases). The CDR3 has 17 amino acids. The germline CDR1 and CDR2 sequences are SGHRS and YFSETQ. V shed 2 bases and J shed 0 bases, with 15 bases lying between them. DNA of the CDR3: TGCGCCAGCAGCTTACGGGTAGGGACAAGCTCTGGAAACACCATATATTTT. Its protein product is CASSLRVGTSSGNTIYF.

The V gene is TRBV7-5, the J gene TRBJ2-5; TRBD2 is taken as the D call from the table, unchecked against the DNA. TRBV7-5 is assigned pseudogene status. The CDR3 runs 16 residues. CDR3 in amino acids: CARSLLLAGGEETQYF. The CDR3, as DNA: TGTGCCAGAAGCCTACTACTAGCGGGAGGGGAAGAGACCCAGTACTTC.